A single T cell receptor beta chain is shown here with its context. This sample stems from a study of cytomegalovirus exposure and HLA in healthy donors. PCR was performed using 60 Vbeta and 13 Jbeta primers. Only in-frame clones appear in the TCRdb table, and some are missing; sequencing was by immunoSEQ multiplex PCR. The table lists approximately 110,000 clones, under 70% of them singletons. Material: PBMCs. This sequence originates from a man aged 18 to 29 in good health and CMV-seropositive.

CDR3 in DNA: TGTGCCAGCAACGCTGAGGAAACTAATGAAAAACTGTTTTTT. This codes for CASNAEETNEKLFF. V usage is TRBV28 and J usage is TRBJ1-4; D unresolved. Germline loops: CDR1 MDHEN, CDR2 SYDVKM. The CDR3 length is 14 residues. Trimming cost V 7 bases and J 1 base, with 10 bases left between them.